This T cell receptor (beta chain) was sequenced during a study of blood T cells in healthy people across ages. As to this clonotype: Its antigen is not identified.

It was with a sample-barcoded 5' primer and a J-beta primer mix that a second PCR of about 7 to 12 cycles was run. A template-switch adaptor containing 12 random nucleotides labeled each cDNA molecule. TCRdb re-analysed the 5' RACE reads in MiXCR, keeping a single row per CDR3 protein. The sample lists about 770,000 distinct CDR3 sequences, around 42% occurring once. Findings of the study overall: Age advanced and TCR beta diversity per million T cells fell, roughly linearly. Percentage of naive T cells showed a strong correlation with TCR beta diversity.

The CDR3 runs to 14 residues. The V gene's germline CDR1 is LNHDA and CDR2 SQIVND (reference sequence). The genes are TRBV19 and TRBJ2-5; 9 bases align to TRBD1. The last part of the DNA fits TRBJ2-7 better; the J call may be wrong. Sequenced input: blood. The receptor was derived from a man in his 60s in good health. DNA of the CDR3: TGTGCCAGTAGGGGACAGGGACCTACGGACGAGCAGTACTTC. This encodes CASRGQGPTDEQYF.